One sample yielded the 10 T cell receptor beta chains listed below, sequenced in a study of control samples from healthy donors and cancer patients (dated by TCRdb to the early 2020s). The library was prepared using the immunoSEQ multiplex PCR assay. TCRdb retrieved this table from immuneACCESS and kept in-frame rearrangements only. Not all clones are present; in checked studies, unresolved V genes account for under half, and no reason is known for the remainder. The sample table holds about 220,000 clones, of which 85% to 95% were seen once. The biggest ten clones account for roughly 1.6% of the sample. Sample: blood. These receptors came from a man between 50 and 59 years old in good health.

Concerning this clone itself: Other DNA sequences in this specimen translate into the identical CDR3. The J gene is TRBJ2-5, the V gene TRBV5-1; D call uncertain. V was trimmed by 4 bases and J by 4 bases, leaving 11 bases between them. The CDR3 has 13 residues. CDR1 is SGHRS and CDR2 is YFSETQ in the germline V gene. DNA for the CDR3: TGCGCCAGCAGCCTAGGCGGAGCAGAGACCCAGTACTTC. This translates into CASSLGGAETQYF.

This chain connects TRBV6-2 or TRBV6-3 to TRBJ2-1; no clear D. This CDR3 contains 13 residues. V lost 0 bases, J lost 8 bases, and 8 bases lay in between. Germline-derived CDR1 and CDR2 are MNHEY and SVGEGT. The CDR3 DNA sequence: TGTGCCAGCAGTTACTCTAGGCCCCATGAGCAGTTCTTC. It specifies CASSYSRPHEQFF.

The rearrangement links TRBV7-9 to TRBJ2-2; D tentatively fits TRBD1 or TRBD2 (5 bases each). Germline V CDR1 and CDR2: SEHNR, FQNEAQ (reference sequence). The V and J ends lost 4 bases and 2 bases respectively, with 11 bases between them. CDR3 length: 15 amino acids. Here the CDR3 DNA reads TGTGCCAGCAGCTGGGCCGGGACCAACACCGGGGAGCTGTTTTTT. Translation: CASSWAGTNTGELFF.

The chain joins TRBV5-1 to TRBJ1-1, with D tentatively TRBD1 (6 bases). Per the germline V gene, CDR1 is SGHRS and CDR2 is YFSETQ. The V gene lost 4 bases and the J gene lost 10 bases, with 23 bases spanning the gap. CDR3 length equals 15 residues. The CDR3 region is CASSLPAEGLGGAFF. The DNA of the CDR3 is TGCGCCAGCAGCCTCCCCGCAGAGGGGCTAGGGGGAGCTTTCTTT. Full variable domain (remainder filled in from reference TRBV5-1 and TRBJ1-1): KAGVTQTPRYLIKTRGQQVTLSCSPISGHRSVSWYQQTPGQGLQFLFEYFSETQRNKGNFPGRFSGRQFSNSRSEMNVSTLELGDSALYLCASSLPAEGLGGAFFGQGTRLTVV.

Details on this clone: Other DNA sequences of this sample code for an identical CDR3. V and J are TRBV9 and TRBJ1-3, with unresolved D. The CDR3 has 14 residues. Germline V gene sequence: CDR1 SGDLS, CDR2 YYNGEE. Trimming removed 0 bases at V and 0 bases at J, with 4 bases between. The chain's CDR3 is CASSVDDSGNTIYF. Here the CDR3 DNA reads TGTGCCAGCAGCGTAGACGACTCTGGAAACACCATATATTTT.

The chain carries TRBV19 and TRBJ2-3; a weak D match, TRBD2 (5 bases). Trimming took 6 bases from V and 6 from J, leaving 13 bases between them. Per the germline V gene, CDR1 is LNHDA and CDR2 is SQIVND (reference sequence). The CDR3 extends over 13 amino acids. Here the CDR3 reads CASRILGGDTQYF. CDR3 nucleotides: TGTGCCAGTAGGATCTTAGGAGGCGATACGCAGTATTTT.

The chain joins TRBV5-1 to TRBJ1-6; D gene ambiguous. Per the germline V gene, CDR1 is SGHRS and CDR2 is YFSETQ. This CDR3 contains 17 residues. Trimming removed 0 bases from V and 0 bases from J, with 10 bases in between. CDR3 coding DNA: TGCGCCAGCAGCTTGGACTCCTTAAGCTCCTATAATTCACCCCTCCACTTT. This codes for CASSLDSLSSYNSPLHF.

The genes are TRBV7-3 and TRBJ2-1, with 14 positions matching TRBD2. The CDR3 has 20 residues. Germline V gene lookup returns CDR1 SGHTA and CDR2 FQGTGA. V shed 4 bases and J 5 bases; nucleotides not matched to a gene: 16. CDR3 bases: TGTGCCAGCAGCTCGCGGGTGACTAGCGGGGGGGCCGGTGTCCACAATGAGCAGTTCTTC. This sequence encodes CASSSRVTSGGAGVHNEQFF.

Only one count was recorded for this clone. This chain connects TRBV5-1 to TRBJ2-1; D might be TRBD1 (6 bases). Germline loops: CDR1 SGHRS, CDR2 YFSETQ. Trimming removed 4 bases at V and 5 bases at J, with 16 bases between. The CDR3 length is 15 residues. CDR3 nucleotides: TGCGCCAGCAGCAGCACAGGGCTCCCCAACAATGAGCAGTTCTTC. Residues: CASSSTGLPNNEQFF. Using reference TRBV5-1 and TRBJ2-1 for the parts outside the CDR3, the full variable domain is KAGVTQTPRYLIKTRGQQVTLSCSPISGHRSVSWYQQTPGQGLQFLFEYFSETQRNKGNFPGRFSGRQFSNSRSEMNVSTLELGDSALYLCASSSTGLPNNEQFFGPGTRLTVL.

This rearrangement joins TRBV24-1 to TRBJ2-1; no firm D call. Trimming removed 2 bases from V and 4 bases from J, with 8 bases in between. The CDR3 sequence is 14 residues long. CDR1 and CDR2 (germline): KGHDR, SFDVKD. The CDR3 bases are TGTGCCACCAGTGATTACACAGCATACAATGAGCAGTTCTTC. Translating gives CATSDYTAYNEQFF.